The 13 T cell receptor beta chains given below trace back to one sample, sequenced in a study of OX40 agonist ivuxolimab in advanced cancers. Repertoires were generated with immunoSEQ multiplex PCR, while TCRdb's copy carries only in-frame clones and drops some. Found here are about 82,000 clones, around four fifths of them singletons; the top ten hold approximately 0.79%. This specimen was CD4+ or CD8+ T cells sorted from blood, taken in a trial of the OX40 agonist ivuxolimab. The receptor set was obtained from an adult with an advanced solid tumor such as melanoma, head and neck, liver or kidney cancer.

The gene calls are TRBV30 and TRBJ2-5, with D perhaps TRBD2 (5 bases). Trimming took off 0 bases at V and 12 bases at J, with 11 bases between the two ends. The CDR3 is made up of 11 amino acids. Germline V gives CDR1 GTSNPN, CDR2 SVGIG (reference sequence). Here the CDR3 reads CAWSVRGDKYF. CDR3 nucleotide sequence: TGTGCCTGGAGTGTACGGGGAGACAAGTACTTC. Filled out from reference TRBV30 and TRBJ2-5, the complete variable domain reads SQTIHQWPATLVQPVGSPLSLECTVEGTSNPNLYWYRQAAGRGLQLLFYSVGIGQISSEVPQNLSASRPQDRQFILSSKKLLLSDSGFYLCAWSVRGDKYFGPGTRLLVL.

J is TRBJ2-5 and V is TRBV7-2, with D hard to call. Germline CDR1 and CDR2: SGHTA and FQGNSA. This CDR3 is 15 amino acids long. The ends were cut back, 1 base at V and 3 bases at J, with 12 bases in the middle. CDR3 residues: CASSLGRAFEETQYF. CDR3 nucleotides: TGTGCCAGCAGCTTAGGCCGGGCCTTCGAAGAGACCCAGTACTTC.

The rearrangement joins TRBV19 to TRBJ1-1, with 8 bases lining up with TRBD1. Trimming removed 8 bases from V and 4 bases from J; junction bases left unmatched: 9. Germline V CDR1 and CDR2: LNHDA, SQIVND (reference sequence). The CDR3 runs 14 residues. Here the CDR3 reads CASLPQGARTEAFF. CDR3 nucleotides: TGTGCCAGTCTGCCTCAGGGGGCTCGCACTGAAGCTTTCTTT.

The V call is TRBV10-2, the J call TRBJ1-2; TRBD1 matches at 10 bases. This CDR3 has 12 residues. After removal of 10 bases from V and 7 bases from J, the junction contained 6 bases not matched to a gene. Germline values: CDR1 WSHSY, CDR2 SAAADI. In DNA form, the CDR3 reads TGCGCCATTGGGACAGGGGATAGTGGCTACACCTTC. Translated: CAIGTGDSGYTF.

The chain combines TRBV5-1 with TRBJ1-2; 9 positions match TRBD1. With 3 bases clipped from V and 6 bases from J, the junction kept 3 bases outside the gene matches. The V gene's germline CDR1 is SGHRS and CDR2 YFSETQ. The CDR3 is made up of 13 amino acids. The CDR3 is CASSSGQGHGYTF. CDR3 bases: TGCGCCAGCAGCTCCGGACAGGGGCATGGCTACACCTTC.

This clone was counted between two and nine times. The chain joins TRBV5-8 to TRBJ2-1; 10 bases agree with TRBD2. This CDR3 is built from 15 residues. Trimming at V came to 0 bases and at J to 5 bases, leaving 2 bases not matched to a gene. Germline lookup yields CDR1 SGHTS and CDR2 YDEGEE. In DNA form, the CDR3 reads TGTGCCAGCAGCTTGGAACTAGCGGGGAACAATGAGCAGTTCTTC. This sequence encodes CASSLELAGNNEQFF.

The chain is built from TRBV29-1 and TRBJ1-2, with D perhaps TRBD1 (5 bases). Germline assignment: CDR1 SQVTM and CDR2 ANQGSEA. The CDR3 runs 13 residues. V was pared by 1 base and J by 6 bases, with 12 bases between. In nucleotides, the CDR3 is TGCAGCGTTGAAGTCGGGGGTACCCATGGCTACACCTTC. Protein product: CSVEVGGTHGYTF.

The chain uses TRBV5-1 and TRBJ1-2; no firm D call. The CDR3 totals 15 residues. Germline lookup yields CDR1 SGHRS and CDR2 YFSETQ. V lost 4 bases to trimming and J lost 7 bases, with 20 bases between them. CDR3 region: CASSGDTTARSGYTF. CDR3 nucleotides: TGCGCCAGCAGCGGAGACACGACGGCGAGGAGTGGCTACACCTTC.

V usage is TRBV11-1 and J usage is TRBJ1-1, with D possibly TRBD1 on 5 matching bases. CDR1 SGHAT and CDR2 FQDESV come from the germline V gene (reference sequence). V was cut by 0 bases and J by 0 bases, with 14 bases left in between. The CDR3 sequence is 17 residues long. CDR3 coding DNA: TGTGCCAGCAGCTTAGCACCAGGGTGGGGGATGAACACTGAAGCTTTCTTT. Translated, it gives CASSLAPGWGMNTEAFF.

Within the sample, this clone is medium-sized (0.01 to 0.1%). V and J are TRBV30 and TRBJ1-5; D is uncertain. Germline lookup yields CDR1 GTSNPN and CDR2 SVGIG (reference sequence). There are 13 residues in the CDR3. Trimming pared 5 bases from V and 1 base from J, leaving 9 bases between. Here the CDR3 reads CAWADQSNQPQHF. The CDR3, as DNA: TGTGCCTGGGCAGATCAGAGCAATCAGCCCCAGCATTTT.

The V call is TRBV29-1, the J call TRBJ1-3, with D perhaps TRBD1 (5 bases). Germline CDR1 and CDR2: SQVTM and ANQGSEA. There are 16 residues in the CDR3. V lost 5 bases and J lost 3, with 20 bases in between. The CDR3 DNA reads TGCAGCGTTCGGGGCAGGGAAAGCCTCGGTGGAAACACCATATATTTT. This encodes CSVRGRESLGGNTIYF. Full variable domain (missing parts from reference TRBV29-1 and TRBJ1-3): SAVISQKPSRDICQRGTSLTIQCQVDSQVTMMFWYRQQPGQSLTLIATANQGSEATYESGFVIDKFPISRPNLTFSTLTVSNMSPEDSSIYLCSVRGRESLGGNTIYFGEGSWLTVV.

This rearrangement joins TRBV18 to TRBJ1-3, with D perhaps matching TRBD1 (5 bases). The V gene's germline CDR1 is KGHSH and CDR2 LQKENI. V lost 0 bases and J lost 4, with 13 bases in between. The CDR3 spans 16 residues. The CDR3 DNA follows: TGTGCCAGCTCACCACCGTCCCAGGGCGGGGGAAACACCATATATTTT. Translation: CASSPPSQGGGNTIYF.

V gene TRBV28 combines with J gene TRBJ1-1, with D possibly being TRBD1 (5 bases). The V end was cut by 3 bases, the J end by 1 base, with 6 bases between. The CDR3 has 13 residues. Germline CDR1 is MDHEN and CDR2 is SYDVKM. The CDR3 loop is CASSLGENTEAFF. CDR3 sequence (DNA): TGTGCCAGCAGTTTGGGGGAGAACACTGAAGCTTTCTTT. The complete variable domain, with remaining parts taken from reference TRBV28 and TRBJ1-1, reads DVKVTQSSRYLVKRTGEKVFLECVQDMDHENMFWYRQDPGLGLRLIYFSYDVKMKEKGDIPEGYSVSREKKERFSLILESASTNQTSMYLCASSLGENTEAFFGQGTRLTVV.